One and the same sample provided the 18 T cell receptor beta chains below, sequenced in a study of T cell repertoires in cytomegalovirus infection. TCRdb re-called the reads through MiXCR, storing one row per CDR3 protein. The table lists some 800,000 distinct CDR3 sequences, 30% to 35% of them singletons. What these receptors recognize is not known. Material: cultured CD8+ T cells from PBMCs, obtained from culture after CMV antigen stimulation. The receptors originated from a human donor in good health (CMV status not recorded). Some clones in this sample may be carry-over from other donors' samples.

Concerning this clonotype: A much bigger clone sits one base away, suggesting this may be a read error. The chain uses TRBV10-3 and TRBJ1-1, with TRBD1 identical over 7 bases. Germline-derived CDR1 and CDR2 are ENHRY and SYGVKD. The trim removed 3 bases at V and 4 bases at J, leaving 14 bases unmatched. There are 17 residues in the CDR3. CDR3 DNA sequence: TGTGCCATCAGTGACCCGATCCGACAGGGTGAGGGCACTGAAGCTTTCTTT. Protein sequence: CAISDPIRQGEGTEAFF.

This chain joins TRBV20-1 and TRBJ1-2; 10 bases are shared with TRBD1. CDR3 length equals 17 residues. With 0 bases clipped from V and 4 bases from J, the junction kept 11 bases outside the gene matches. Germline CDR1 DFQATT, CDR2 SNEGSKA (reference sequence). The CDR3 bases are TGCAGTGCTAGAGATAACATCCGGGACAGGGGTTCCTATGGCTACACCTTC. Amino acid sequence: CSARDNIRDRGSYGYTF.

This clonotype has more than one count but fewer than ten. This chain connects TRBV7-6 to TRBJ2-7, with 7 bases that match TRBD2. The germline CDR1 and CDR2 sequences are SGHVS and FNYEAQ. The CDR3 runs 14 residues. V lost 2 bases and J lost 5; bases outside the gene matches: 6. CDR3 region: CASSLRTSSHEQYF. The CDR3 coding sequence is TGTGCCAGCAGCTTAAGGACTAGTTCCCACGAGCAGTACTTC.

Only a few counts were recorded for this clonotype. The chain carries TRBV12-5 and TRBJ2-7, with D uncertain. The germline V gene has CDR1 LGHNT and CDR2 FRNRAP. The V gene lost 5 bases and the J gene lost 2 bases, with 7 bases spanning the gap. This CDR3 has 12 amino acids. CDR3 amino acids: CASGPLTYEQYF. In nucleotides, the CDR3 is TGTGCTAGTGGTCCCCTCACCTACGAGCAGTACTTC.

The chain recombines TRBV27 with TRBJ1-6; 7 bases map to TRBD1. V was pared by 5 bases and J by 2 bases, with 9 bases of the junction left unmatched. Germline V CDR1 and CDR2: MNHEY, SMNVEV (reference sequence). The CDR3 loop spans 17 amino acids. CDR3 protein: CASSPISGTAYNSPLHF. CDR3 bases: TGTGCCAGCAGTCCTATCTCCGGGACAGCCTATAATTCACCCCTCCACTTT.

This sequence joins TRBV6-2 or TRBV6-3 and TRBJ2-5; D is possibly TRBD2 (5 bases). CDR1 is MNHEY, CDR2 SVGEGT, per germline. The CDR3 has 13 residues. Trimming took 6 bases from V and 1 from J, leaving 9 bases between them. The CDR3: CASRTTTQETQYF. In DNA form, the CDR3 reads TGTGCCAGCAGGACTACAACCCAAGAGACCCAGTACTTC.

The chain is built from TRBV12-3 or TRBV12-4 and TRBJ2-5; TRBD2 is a possible D gene (7 bases). The CDR3 has 18 residues. V was cut by 1 base and J by 4 bases, with 22 bases left in between. The CDR3 DNA sequence: TGTGCCAGCAGTTTAGGGGTAGTGGGGGGGCCTGCTGTAGAGACCCAGTACTTC. Its translation: CASSLGVVGGPAVETQYF.

This clonotype has just a few counts. The chain carries TRBV7-6 and TRBJ1-5; D not resolved. The ends were cut back, 5 bases at V and 0 bases at J, with 11 bases in the middle. The V gene's germline CDR1 is SGHVS and CDR2 FNYEAQ. CDR3 length: 15 residues. In DNA, the CDR3 is TGTGCCAGCAGCCCAGACAACAATAGCAATCAGCCCCAGCATTTT. Encoded protein: CASSPDNNSNQPQHF.

The chain is built from TRBV14 and TRBJ2-1, with 12 positions matching TRBD2. Germline CDR1 SGHDN, CDR2 FVKESK. This CDR3 contains 17 residues. With V trimmed by 0 bases and J by 3 bases, 3 bases remained unmatched. The CDR3 here is CASSQDVLAGGYNEQFF. In nucleotides, the CDR3 is TGTGCCAGCAGCCAAGATGTACTAGCGGGGGGCTACAATGAGCAGTTCTTC.

The rearrangement uses TRBV27 and TRBJ1-2; possibly TRBD1 for D (5 bases). V lost 9 bases to trimming and J lost 2 bases, with 22 bases between them. The length of the CDR3 is 16 residues. CDR1 is MNHEY, CDR2 SMNVEV, per germline (reference sequence). CDR3 region: CASIGRTGTENYGYTF. The CDR3 DNA is TGTGCCAGTATAGGACGCACCGGGACGGAGAACTATGGCTACACCTTC.

Of note for this clonotype: A read error is possible here, since a much larger clone lies one base away. This chain joins TRBV7-9 and TRBJ1-1; D call uncertain. This CDR3 spans 15 amino acids. Germline V gives CDR1 SEHNR, CDR2 FQNEAQ (reference sequence). Trimming left V 5 bases short and J 4 bases short, with 17 bases between. Here the CDR3 reads CASSPRSYHGTEAFF. The CDR3 coding sequence is TGTGCCAGCAGCCCTAGGTCGTATCATGGCACTGAAGCTTTCTTT.

The chain links TRBV27 to TRBJ2-4; 8 bases align to TRBD2. CDR1 is MNHEY and CDR2 is SMNVEV in the germline V gene (reference sequence). The V and J ends lost 4 bases and 9 bases, in that order; junction bases with no gene match: 14. The CDR3 is 16 amino acids. DNA of the CDR3: TGTGCCAGCAGTTCTGAATCGATAGCGGGGTCGGGCATTCAGTACTTC. It codes for CASSSESIAGSGIQYF.

This clonotype was observed a few times. The chain combines TRBV4-1 with TRBJ1-1; no reliable D call. CDR3 length: 14 amino acids. Germline CDR1 MGHRA, CDR2 YSYEKL. V shed 2 bases and J shed 0 bases, with 7 bases lying between them. The CDR3 is CASSQQELNTEAFF. CDR3 in DNA: TGCGCCAGCAGCCAACAGGAATTGAACACTGAAGCTTTCTTT.

The chain is built from TRBV27 and TRBJ2-7; D tentatively reads TRBD1 or TRBD2 (6 bases each). Germline CDR1 reads MNHEY; CDR2 reads SMNVEV (reference sequence). With 3 bases removed from V and 0 bases from J, the gap between germline ends came to 9 bases. This CDR3 region has 14 residues. This CDR3 reads CASSLGGNSYEQYV. CDR3 DNA sequence: TGTGCCAGCAGTTTGGGGGGCAACTCCTACGAGCAGTACGTC.

The chain couples TRBV20-1 to TRBJ1-5; the D gene is possibly TRBD1 (6 bases). CDR1 DFQATT and CDR2 SNEGSKA come from the germline V gene (reference sequence). The length of the CDR3 is 16 residues. Between the trimmed V and J ends, which lost 3 bases and 1 base, there was a span of 16 bases. CDR3 loop: CSASRGFRESNQPQHF. DNA of the CDR3: TGCAGTGCTAGTAGGGGGTTCAGGGAAAGCAATCAGCCCCAGCATTTT.

In this sample, this clonotype turned up a few times. The rearrangement joins TRBV5-6 to TRBJ1-2; 9 nucleotides agree with TRBD1. Germline CDR1 and CDR2: SGHDT and YYEEEE. This CDR3 has 14 residues. With V trimmed by 2 bases and J by 4 bases, 3 bases remained unmatched. This chain's CDR3 is CASSFGTGFYGYTF. The DNA for the CDR3 is TGTGCCAGCAGCTTCGGGACAGGGTTCTATGGCTACACCTTC.

This clonotype has ten or more counts. The chain is built from TRBV7-2 and TRBJ1-1, with a weak D call TRBD1 (5 bases). The CDR3 length is 14 residues. Between the trimmed V and J ends, which lost 2 bases and 1 base, there was a span of 8 bases. Germline assignment: CDR1 SGHTA and CDR2 FQGNSA. The CDR3 DNA reads TGTGCCAGCAGCTTAACGGGGCAGAACACTGAAGCTTTCTTT. Protein product: CASSLTGQNTEAFF.

CDR3 nucleotide sequence: TGTGCCAGCAGTGAGTGGGGGGGACATCTTCAGCCCCAGCATTTT. This translates into CASSEWGGHLQPQHF. The rearrangement uses TRBV6-1 and TRBJ1-5, with TRBD1 as a possible D gene (6 bases). Germline V gene lookup returns CDR1 MNHNS and CDR2 SASEGT. Trimming took off 3 bases at V and 6 bases at J, with 15 bases between the two ends. This CDR3 is 15 amino acids long.